These T cell receptor beta chains were read from a single sample in a study of T-cell reconstitution after alpha-beta-depleted transplantation in children. TCRdb reanalysed the PCR reads using MiXCR and keeps one entry per CDR3 protein. The repertoire holds about 610,000 distinct CDR3 sequences, with 10% as singletons. Specimen: PBMCs from the stem cell graft donor, collected from the stem cell graft. The receptors were sampled from a human donor who donated a stem cell graft to a child with acute myeloid leukemia. Both conserved end residues are part of each CDR3. A D gene is named only where the DNA matches it firmly. Expanded clones get a size class; other rows say once, few or many, or leave the size out.

TRBV7-2	TRBJ1-5	few	-	TGTGCCAGCAGCCTAGGTCGACAGACCAATCAGCCCCAGCATTTT	CASSLGRQTNQPQHF
TRBV27	TRBJ1-2	few	-	TGTGCCAGCAGTTTGCACAGGGCGCACTATGGCTACACCTTC	CASSLHRAHYGYTF
TRBV5-1	TRBJ1-5	-	TRBD1	TGCGCCAGCAGCTTACAGGGGGGATGGCCCCAGCATTTT	CASSLQGGWPQHF
TRBV7-9	TRBJ1-4	few	-	TGTGCCAGCAGCTTAGGGATTAATGAAAAACTGTTTTTT	CASSLGINEKLFF
TRBV20-1	TRBJ2-7	-	-	TGCAGTGCTAGCCCTCCCTGGGAAGAGGGCTACGAGCAGTACTTC	CSASPPWEEGYEQYF
TRBV27	TRBJ2-6	few	TRBD1	TGTGCCAGCAGGAGTGGACAGGGAGTACCTGGGGCCAACGTCCTGACTTTC	CASRSGQGVPGANVLTF
TRBV9	TRBJ2-2	few	-	TGTGCCAGCAGCGTAGAGGACACCGGGGAGCTGTTTTTT	CASSVEDTGELFF
TRBV24-1	TRBJ2-2	few	TRBD2	TGTGCCACCAGTGACGCGATGGGAGGCGGGGGAGCCGGGGAGCTGTTTTTT	CATSDAMGGGGAGELFF
TRBV7-3	TRBJ2-3	-	-	TGTGCCAGCAGCCCAGCTGGGGGCACAGATGCGCAGTATTTT	CASSPAGGTDAQYF
TRBV29-1	TRBJ2-7	-	TRBD1	TGCAGCGGGTCATCGGGACAGGGAACCTACGAGCAGTACTTC	CSGSSGQGTYEQYF
TRBV27	TRBJ2-7	many	TRBD2	TGTGCCAGCAGTCAAGCGGGGACCTCCTACGAGCAGTACTTC	CASSQAGTSYEQYF
TRBV3-1	TRBJ2-5	few	TRBD2	TGTGCCAGCAGCCAAGATTGGGGACTACGAGGAGAGACCCAGTACTTC	CASSQDWGLRGETQYF
TRBV6-2/TRBV6-3	TRBJ2-2	many	-	TGTGCCAGCAGCTCGAACTACGGGGAGCTGTTTTTT	CASSSNYGELFF
TRBV11-2	TRBJ2-2	-	TRBD2	TGTGCCAGTAGAGGACCGTCGGGTAGCGGGTACCTGTATGACGGGGAGCTGTTTTTT	CASRGPSGSGYLYDGELFF
TRBV11-2	TRBJ2-1	many	-	TGTGCCAGCAGCTCGGGGGGGACAGGGTCCTACAATGAGCAGTTCTTC	CASSSGGTGSYNEQFF
TRBV20-1	TRBJ2-7	many	-	TGCAGTGCTAGAGCCCGGGACATTCCCTACGAGCAGTACTTC	CSARARDIPYEQYF
TRBV27	TRBJ2-1	many	-	TGTGCCAGCAGTGGACCCTACAATGAGCAGTTCTTC	CASSGPYNEQFF
TRBV6-5	TRBJ2-1	few	-	TGTGCCAGCAGTTACTCAGGGGGGCATGAGCAGTTCTTC	CASSYSGGHEQFF
TRBV20-1	TRBJ2-1	-	-	TGCAGTGCTCCTACTACTTTCCTCAGGGGCGGCAATGAGCAGTTCTTC	CSAPTTFLRGGNEQFF
TRBV27	TRBJ2-1	few	TRBD2	TGTGCCAGCAGTCACGGGACTAGCGGAACGAATGAGCAGTTCTTC	CASSHGTSGTNEQFF
TRBV7-9	TRBJ2-7	many	-	TGTGCCAGCAGCTTAACACTAGTAGGGAACGAGCAGTACTTC	CASSLTLVGNEQYF
TRBV7-2	TRBJ2-3	many	-	TGTGCCAGCAGCTCAAAACTCGGGACGGCAAGCACAGATACGCAGTATTTT	CASSSKLGTASTDTQYF
TRBV7-2	TRBJ1-5	-	-	TGTGCCAGCAGCTTAATCGTGGGCTCTAATCAGCCCCAGCATTTT	CASSLIVGSNQPQHF
TRBV10-3	TRBJ2-7	-	-	TGTGCCATCAGTGAGGAGTGGCGTTCCTCCTACGAGCAGTACTTC	CAISEEWRSSYEQYF
TRBV12-3/TRBV12-4	TRBJ1-5	-	TRBD1	TGTGCCAGCAGTCCGTCACAGGGGGCAGGTCAGCCCCAGCATTTT	CASSPSQGAGQPQHF
TRBV7-3	TRBJ2-3	-	-	TGTGCCAGCAGCTTAAACGGGAATACAGATACGCAGTATTTT	CASSLNGNTDTQYF
TRBV7-3	TRBJ2-1	-	TRBD2	TGTGCCAGCAGCTTATCCACGACTAGCGGGAGCTCCTACGAGCAGTTCTTC	CASSLSTTSGSSYEQFF
TRBV27	TRBJ2-7	many	-	TGTGCCAGCAGTTTATCAGGGGTTGGGGGGTACGAGCAGTACTTC	CASSLSGVGGYEQYF
TRBV7-2	TRBJ2-2	many	-	TGTGCCAGCAGCCGAAGCCGACTAGTTTCGAACACCGGGGAGCTGTTTTTT	CASSRSRLVSNTGELFF
TRBV3-1	TRBJ2-2	many	-	TGTGCCAGCAGCCAAGGCGGGGAGCTGTTTTTT	CASSQGGELFF
TRBV29-1	TRBJ2-1	many	-	TGCAGCGTTGAAGATGGGGGGCAGGGCGATGAGCAGTTCTTC	CSVEDGGQGDEQFF
TRBV5-1	TRBJ2-1	many	-	TGCGCCAGCAGCTTGGCCTCGGGATCCGCGCAGTTCTTC	CASSLASGSAQFF
TRBV20-1	TRBJ2-1	many	TRBD2	TGCAGTGCTAGAGATCGGCTAGCGGGACCCAGAAGTGAGCAGTTCTTC	CSARDRLAGPRSEQFF
TRBV25-1	TRBJ1-3	few	TRBD1	TGTGCCAGCAGTGAATATGGGGACAGGGGAAACACCATATATTTT	CASSEYGDRGNTIYF
TRBV12-3/TRBV12-4	TRBJ2-2	-	TRBD2	TGTGCCAGCAGTTTATCCAGGGAGGGAACCGGGGAGCTGTTTTTT	CASSLSREGTGELFF
TRBV4-3	TRBJ1-1	-	-	TGCGCCAGCAGCCAAGGGTGGGGGGCCCACACTGAAGCTTTCTTT	CASSQGWGAHTEAFF
TRBV6-5	TRBJ1-1	many	-	TGTGCCAGCAGTTACGGACAGAACACTGAAGCTTTCTTT	CASSYGQNTEAFF
TRBV15	TRBJ2-2	-	-	TGTGCCACCAGCAGCCCCGGGAGCGGGGAGCTGTTTTTT	CATSSPGSGELFF
TRBV4-3	TRBJ1-4	-	-	TGCGCCAGCAGCCAAGATAGGGCGGGAAATGAAAAACTGTTTTTT	CASSQDRAGNEKLFF
TRBV12-3/TRBV12-4	TRBJ2-3	-	TRBD2	TGTGCCAGCACCCTAGCGGGAGCTGTAGATACGCAGTATTTT	CASTLAGAVDTQYF
TRBV7-6	TRBJ1-1	few	-	TGTGCCAGCGCACCCCTCACAGGGATCAGGACTGAAGCTTTCTTT	CASAPLTGIRTEAFF
TRBV5-1	TRBJ2-1	many	-	TGCGCCAGCAGCTTCCAGGGGCTCAACAATGAGCAGTTCTTC	CASSFQGLNNEQFF
TRBV30	TRBJ2-7	-	-	TGTGCCTGGATTCTGGCCCCGGGGAGGGAGCAGTACTTC	CAWILAPGREQYF
TRBV30	TRBJ2-5	-	-	TGTGCCTGGAGTGTCGATAGGGGCGAGACCCAGTACTTC	CAWSVDRGETQYF
TRBV4-2	TRBJ1-2	-	-	TGTGCCAGCAGCCAAGATAACAGGGCTGAGGGCTACACCTTC	CASSQDNRAEGYTF
TRBV20-1	TRBJ2-2	-	TRBD2	TGCAGTGCTAGAGATGTGCCGGGAGGGAACACCGGGGAGCTGTTTTTT	CSARDVPGGNTGELFF
TRBV7-9	TRBJ1-5	many	-	TGTGCCAGCAGCTTAGGCTTCAATCAGCCCCAGCATTTT	CASSLGFNQPQHF
TRBV20-1	TRBJ1-1	few	TRBD1	TGCAGTGCCAGGGACAGAAGAAAGAACACTGAAGCTTTCTTT	CSARDRRKNTEAFF
TRBV28	TRBJ2-1	few	-	TGTGCCACCAGCTACTCCTACAATGAGCAGTTCTTC	CATSYSYNEQFF
TRBV29-1	TRBJ2-7	-	-	TGCAGCGCCGTGGACGTTGCCACCGAGCAGTACTTC	CSAVDVATEQYF
TRBV29-1	TRBJ2-1	few	TRBD2	TGCAGCGCGGGACTAGCGGATTACAATGAGCAGTTCTTC	CSAGLADYNEQFF